This record concerns one T cell receptor (beta chain) sequence. No alpha-beta pairing information exists for these sequences. The assay was immunoSEQ multiplex PCR, and TCRdb's table has in-frame clones only and misses some. The table lists about 58,000 clones, around 90% of them singletons. Thawed, overnight-rested PBMC were stained with GMM-loaded CD1B tetramer, viability dye and anti-CD3, then sorted. CD1B tetramers were loaded with Rhodococcus equi-derived C32 glucose monomycolate. Before cryopreservation, the sorted PBMC lost their CD14-expressing monocytes. The source of the sample is a study of T cells in tuberculosis. Overall study context: The T cells targeted glucose monomycolate, a mycobacterial lipid, via CD1B. Study-level findings and limits: Low-affinity CD1B-GMM tetramer-binding T cells may have been missed.

Germline V lookup: CDR1 SGDLS, CDR2 YYNGEE. The CDR3 is 17 residues long. Trimming took 0 bases from V and 0 from J; bases not matched to a gene: 5. This sequence joins TRBV9 and TRBJ1-3, with 8 bases aligning to TRBD1. Sample: CD1b-GMM tetramer-negative cells sorted from PBMCs. This receptor was taken from an adult woman with latent tuberculosis. CDR3 DNA sequence: TGTGCCAGCAGCGTAGGCTGGACAGGGAACTCTGGAAACACCATATATTTT. Its translation: CASSVGWTGNSGNTIYF.